These 26 T cell receptor beta chains were sequenced from one sample in a study of OX40 agonist ivuxolimab in advanced cancers. Produced via immunoSEQ multiplex PCR; TCRdb's table is partial and in-frame only. The repertoire holds about 110,000 clones, approximately 89% seen once, with around 0.64% in the top ten. The sequencing here drew on CD4+ or CD8+ T cells sorted from blood, taken in a trial of the OX40 agonist ivuxolimab. These receptor sequences come from an adult with an advanced solid tumor such as melanoma, head and neck, liver or kidney cancer.

The chain is built from TRBV19 and TRBJ1-5; D may be TRBD1 (5 bases). Deletions cut 1 base from V and 5 bases from J, with 6 bases between. In germline, CDR1 is LNHDA, CDR2 SQIVND (reference sequence). CDR3 length: 13 amino acids. The CDR3 DNA reads TGTGCCAGTAGTATAGGGGGGGATCAGCCCCAGCATTTT. Translating it yields CASSIGGDQPQHF.

The chain couples TRBV11-2 to TRBJ2-2; 9 bases align to TRBD1. Trimming cost V 4 bases and J 7 bases; bases outside gene matches: 16. The CDR3 totals 18 residues. Germline CDR1 and CDR2: SGHAT and FQNNGV. CDR3 protein: CASSSLGQGQYRGGELFF. The CDR3 DNA follows: TGTGCCAGCAGCTCCCTCGGACAGGGGCAATATCGCGGCGGGGAGCTGTTTTTT.

CDR3 sequence (DNA): TGTGCCAGCAGCCAAGTTTCCAGCGATGAGCAGTTCTTC. It yields the protein CASSQVSSDEQFF. The rearrangement links TRBV4-2 to TRBJ2-1; D unclear. The CDR3 sequence is 13 residues long. Trimming took 1 base from V and 8 from J, leaving 9 bases between them. Germline V gene data show CDR1 as LGHNA and CDR2 as YNFKEQ.

V and J are TRBV29-1 and TRBJ2-5; a weak D match, TRBD1 (5 bases). V shed 7 bases and J shed 0 bases, with 9 bases lying between them. The CDR3 spans 12 residues. Germline-derived CDR1 and CDR2 are SQVTM and ANQGSEA. CDR3 amino acids: CSAVQDQETQYF. The CDR3 region has the DNA TGCAGCGCCGTACAGGACCAAGAGACCCAGTACTTC.

V usage is TRBV5-1 and J usage is TRBJ2-3, with TRBD1 as a possible D gene (6 bases). Between the trimmed V and J ends, which lost 2 bases and 1 base, there was a span of 14 bases. This CDR3 region has 16 residues. The germline V gene has CDR1 SGHRS and CDR2 YFSETQ. CDR3 in amino acids: CASSLGQIWGTDTQYF. The CDR3 DNA follows: TGCGCCAGCAGCTTAGGACAGATTTGGGGCACAGATACGCAGTATTTT.

This chain uses TRBV6-1 with TRBJ1-1; D is undetermined. Trimming left V 4 bases short and J 10 bases short, with 7 bases between. This CDR3 spans 10 amino acids. Germline loops: CDR1 MNHNS, CDR2 SASEGT. The CDR3, as DNA: TGTGCCAGCAGTGTTGGTGGAGCTTTCTTT. Its protein product is CASSVGGAFF.

The genes are TRBV7-3 and TRBJ2-3; possible D gene TRBD2, 6 bases. The CDR3 loop spans 15 amino acids. Germline V CDR1 and CDR2: SGHTA, FQGTGA. V gave up 5 bases and J gave up 2 bases, with 14 bases separating them. The CDR3 DNA is TGTGCCAGCAGCCTCAGGATAGCGGACACAGATACGCAGTATTTT. Protein: CASSLRIADTDTQYF.

The V gene is TRBV11-2, the J gene TRBJ2-3, with 10 bases matching TRBD2. Per germline, CDR1 SGHAT and CDR2 FQNNGV. The length of the CDR3 is 15 residues. V dropped 2 bases and J dropped 9; count of bases not matched to a gene: 8. The CDR3 loop is CASSLSFVSGGTQYF. The DNA for the CDR3 is TGTGCCAGCAGCTTAAGCTTTGTTAGCGGGGGGACGCAGTATTTT.

This clone was seen only a few times. CDR3 nucleotides: TGTGCCAGCAGCTTAGGTCCCCCGAGCTCCTACGAGCAGTACTTC. Protein sequence: CASSLGPPSSYEQYF. The V and J genes are TRBV11-3 and TRBJ2-7; D is undetermined. The ends were cut back, 1 base at V and 0 bases at J, with 10 bases in the middle. In germline, CDR1 is SGHNT, CDR2 YENEEA. This CDR3 spans 15 amino acids.

The chain joins TRBV6-1 to TRBJ2-7, with 9 bases lining up with TRBD1. The CDR3 is 14 amino acids. The ends lost 6 bases at V and 6 bases at J; junction bases unmatched: 9. Germline assignment: CDR1 MNHNS and CDR2 SASEGT. The DNA for the CDR3 is TGTGCCAGCAGATCTCGGACAGGGGACGTCGAGCAGTACTTC. Protein: CASRSRTGDVEQYF.

The chain couples TRBV6-5 to TRBJ1-4; a possible D gene is TRBD1 (5 bases). The V and J ends lost 10 bases and 3 bases respectively, with 15 bases between them. Germline V gene lookup returns CDR1 MNHEY and CDR2 SVGAGI. CDR3 length: 14 residues. CDR3 DNA: TGTGCCATCGGGGCCGGGGCGGCTAATGAAAAACTGTTTTTT. Its translation: CAIGAGAANEKLFF.

The chain has TRBV27 and TRBJ2-5, with 15 nucleotides matching TRBD2. V dropped 3 bases and J dropped 4; count of bases not matched to a gene: 12. The CDR3 consists of 19 residues. CDR1 is MNHEY and CDR2 is SMNVEV in the germline V gene (reference sequence). As DNA, the CDR3 is TGTGCCAGCAGTTTCCACGGGGGACTAGCGGGGGGCAGGGGAGAGACCCAGTACTTC. Its translation: CASSFHGGLAGGRGETQYF.

The rearrangement uses TRBV7-9 and TRBJ2-5; 7 bases fit TRBD2. Looked up from germline, CDR1 is SEHNR and CDR2 is FQNEAQ (reference sequence). The CDR3 has 14 residues. V lost 3 bases, J lost 5 bases, and 6 bases stayed unmatched. CDR3 residues: CASSLNGGEETQYF. The CDR3, as DNA: TGTGCCAGCAGCTTGAATGGGGGGGAGGAGACCCAGTACTTC.

This clone showed up just once. The chain joins TRBV27 to TRBJ1-1, with D perhaps matching TRBD1 (6 bases). The CDR3 runs to 10 residues. Looked up from germline, CDR1 is MNHEY and CDR2 is SMNVEV (reference sequence). CDR3 amino acids: CVTRGKDAFF. For the CDR3, the DNA is TGTGTAACTAGGGGGAAAGACGCTTTCTTT.

With respect to this clone: The junction does not match germline at one end; this may be a read error. This sequence joins TRBV6-1 and TRBJ2-7; TRBD1 is a possible D gene (6 bases). Looked up from germline, CDR1 is MNHNS and CDR2 is SASEGT. This CDR3 is 15 amino acids long. CDR3 amino acids: CAISEKTTGNYEQYF. The DNA of the CDR3 is TGTGCCATCAGTGAAAAAACGACAGGAAACTACGAGCAGTACTTC.

The chain carries TRBV6-1 and TRBJ2-2; D might be TRBD1 or TRBD2, each matching 6 bases. Trimming removed 4 bases at V and 5 bases at J, with 14 bases between. Germline V lookup: CDR1 MNHNS, CDR2 SASEGT. CDR3 length: 15 amino acids. The CDR3 DNA reads TGTGCCAGCAGTGTTTTGGGGGGCGAAACCGGGGAGCTGTTTTTT. Its protein product is CASSVLGGETGELFF.

The V and J genes are TRBV5-1 and TRBJ2-3, with D perhaps matching TRBD1 (5 bases). V gave up 2 bases and J gave up 2 bases, with 9 bases separating them. This CDR3 contains 14 residues. Germline CDR1 is SGHRS and CDR2 is YFSETQ. For the CDR3, the DNA is TGCGCCAGCAGCTTCAGGGCAGCCACAGATACGCAGTATTTT. Residues: CASSFRAATDTQYF.

The chain has TRBV6-1 and TRBJ2-4; D is possibly TRBD1 (6 bases). This CDR3 has 18 amino acids. Trimming stripped 4 bases from V and 0 bases from J, with 19 bases between. CDR1 is MNHNS and CDR2 is SASEGT in the germline V gene. The CDR3 sequence is CASSAILGDTIAKNIQYF. DNA of the CDR3: TGTGCCAGCAGTGCGATTTTGGGGGACACAATAGCCAAAAACATTCAGTACTTC.

The gene calls are TRBV4-1 and TRBJ1-6; D unresolved. Germline CDR1 reads MGHRA; CDR2 reads YSYEKL. CDR3 size: 15 residues. The ends were cut back, 3 bases at V and 0 bases at J, with 6 bases in the middle. The CDR3 DNA sequence: TGCGCCAGCAGCCAGGGTAGCTCCTATAATTCACCCCTCCACTTT. It specifies CASSQGSSYNSPLHF.

This chain links TRBV19 with TRBJ2-7, with 9 bases lining up with TRBD1. CDR1 and CDR2 from the germline V gene are LNHDA and SQIVND (reference sequence). The V and J ends lost 5 bases and 3 bases, in that order; junction bases with no gene match: 8. This CDR3 is 15 amino acids long. This CDR3 reads CASSYFLGQGYEQYF. The CDR3 DNA sequence: TGTGCCAGTAGTTACTTTTTGGGACAGGGCTACGAGCAGTACTTC.

The CDR3 protein is CASSQTGGLETQYF. The CDR3 bases are TGTGCCAGCAGCCAGACAGGGGGCCTTGAGACCCAGTACTTC. The chain uses TRBV7-9 and TRBJ2-5; TRBD1 aligns across 10 bases. The CDR3 length is 14 residues. The trim removed 5 bases at V and 5 bases at J, leaving 5 bases unmatched. Germline assignment: CDR1 SEHNR and CDR2 FQNEAQ (reference sequence).

The chain employs TRBV5-4 and TRBJ2-5, with a weak D call TRBD2 (6 bases). V was cut by 0 bases and J by 5 bases, with 8 bases left in between. The CDR3 loop spans 13 amino acids. CDR1 is SGHNT, CDR2 YYREEE, per germline (reference sequence). Written as DNA, the CDR3 is TGTGCCAGCAGCTTGGGGGGGAGGGAGACCCAGTACTTC. Translation: CASSLGGRETQYF. The full variable domain, its missing parts supplied by reference TRBV5-4 and TRBJ2-5, is ETGVTQSPTHLIKTRGQQVTLRCSSQSGHNTVSWYQQALGQGPQFIFQYYREEENGRGNFPPRFSGLQFPNYSSELNVNALELDDSALYLCASSLGGRETQYFGPGTRLLVL.

V gene TRBV2 combines with J gene TRBJ2-2; possible D gene TRBD2, 6 bases. Trimming cost V 6 bases and J 7 bases, with 15 bases left between them. This CDR3 spans 14 amino acids. CDR1 is SNHLY, CDR2 FYNNEI, per germline. CDR3 loop: CASRNLLAHGELFF. In DNA, the CDR3 is TGTGCCAGCAGAAACTTACTAGCACACGGGGAGCTGTTTTTT.

V is TRBV7-8 and J is TRBJ1-4; 8 bases are a match to TRBD1. Germline values: CDR1 SGHVS, CDR2 FQNEAQ. The V gene end was trimmed by 2 bases and the J gene end by 3 bases; junction bases not matched to a gene: 8. The CDR3 extends over 17 amino acids. In DNA form, the CDR3 reads TGTGCCAGCAGCTTACGGACAGGGATGGTGGCTAATGAAAAACTGTTTTTT. Its protein product is CASSLRTGMVANEKLFF.

This clone was observed a single time. One junction end disagrees with the germline gene, perhaps due to a read error. This chain uses TRBV7-7 with TRBJ2-3; D not resolved. The CDR3 is 15 amino acids. Germline assignment: CDR1 SSHAT and CDR2 FNYEAQ (reference sequence). CDR3 DNA: TGTGCTAGCAGCTTAGGTTCCGAAACCACAGATACGCAGTATTTT. This encodes CASSLGSETTDTQYF.

The rearrangement links TRBV21-1 to TRBJ2-5; the D call of TRBD2 is as the table states it, not checked on the DNA. TRBV21-1 is an annotated pseudogene. This CDR3 is 18 amino acids long. CDR3 bases: TGTGCCAGCAGCCCTATAACCCGCGTGGGGGAGGGGGGAGAGACCCAGTACTTC. This encodes CASSPITRVGEGGETQYF.